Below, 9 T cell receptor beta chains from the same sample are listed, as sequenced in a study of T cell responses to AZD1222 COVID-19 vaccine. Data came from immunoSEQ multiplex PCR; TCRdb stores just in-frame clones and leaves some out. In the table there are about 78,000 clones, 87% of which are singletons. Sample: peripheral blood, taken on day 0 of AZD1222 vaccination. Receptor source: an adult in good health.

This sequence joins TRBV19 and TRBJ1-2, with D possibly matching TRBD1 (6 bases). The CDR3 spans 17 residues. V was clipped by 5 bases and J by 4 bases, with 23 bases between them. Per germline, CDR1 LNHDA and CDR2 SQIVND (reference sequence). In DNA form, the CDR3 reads TGTGCCAGTAGTTCCCGACGGGGCGGGGGCTACGGCTATGGCTACACCTTC. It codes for CASSSRRGGGYGYGYTF.

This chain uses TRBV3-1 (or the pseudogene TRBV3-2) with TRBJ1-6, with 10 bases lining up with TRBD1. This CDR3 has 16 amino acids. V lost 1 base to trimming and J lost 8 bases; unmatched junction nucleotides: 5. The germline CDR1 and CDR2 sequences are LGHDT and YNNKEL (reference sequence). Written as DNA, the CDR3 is TGTGCCAGCAGCCAAGTTTTTGGACAGGGGGATTCACCCCTCCACTTT. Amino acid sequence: CASSQVFGQGDSPLHF.

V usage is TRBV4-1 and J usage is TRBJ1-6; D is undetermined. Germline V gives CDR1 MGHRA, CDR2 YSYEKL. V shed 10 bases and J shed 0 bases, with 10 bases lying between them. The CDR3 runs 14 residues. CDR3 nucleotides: TGCGCCACCCGGGGTTCCTCCTATAATTCACCCCTCCACTTT. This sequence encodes CATRGSSYNSPLHF.

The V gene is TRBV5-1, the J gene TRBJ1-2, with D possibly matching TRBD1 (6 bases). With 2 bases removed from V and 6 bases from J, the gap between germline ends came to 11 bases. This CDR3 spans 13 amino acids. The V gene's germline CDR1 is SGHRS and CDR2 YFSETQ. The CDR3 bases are TGCGCCAGCAGCTTCGGACAGTTTGATGGCTACACCTTC. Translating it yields CASSFGQFDGYTF.

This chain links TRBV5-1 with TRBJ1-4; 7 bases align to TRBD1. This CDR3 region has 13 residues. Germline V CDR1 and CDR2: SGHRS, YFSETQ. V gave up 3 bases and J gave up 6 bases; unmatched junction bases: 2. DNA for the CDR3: TGCGCCAGCAGCTCAGGGACAGATGAAAAACTGTTTTTT. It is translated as CASSSGTDEKLFF.

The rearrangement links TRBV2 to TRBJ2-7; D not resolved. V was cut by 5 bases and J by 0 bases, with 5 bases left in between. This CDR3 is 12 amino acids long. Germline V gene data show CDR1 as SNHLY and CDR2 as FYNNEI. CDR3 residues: CASSPSSYEQYF. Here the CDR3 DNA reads TGTGCCAGCAGTCCTTCCTCCTACGAGCAGTACTTC. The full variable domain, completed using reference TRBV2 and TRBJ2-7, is EPEVTQTPSHQVTQMGQEVILRCVPISNHLYFYWYRQILGQKVEFLVSFYNNEISEKSEIFDDQFSVERPDGSNFTLKIRSTKLEDSAMYFCASSPSSYEQYFGPGTRLTVT.

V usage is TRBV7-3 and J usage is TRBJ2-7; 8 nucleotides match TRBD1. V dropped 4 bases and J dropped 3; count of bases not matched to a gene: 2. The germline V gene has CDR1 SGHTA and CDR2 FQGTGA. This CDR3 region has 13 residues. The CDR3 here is CASSSDRGYEQYF. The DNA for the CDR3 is TGTGCCAGCAGCTCAGACAGGGGCTACGAGCAGTACTTC.

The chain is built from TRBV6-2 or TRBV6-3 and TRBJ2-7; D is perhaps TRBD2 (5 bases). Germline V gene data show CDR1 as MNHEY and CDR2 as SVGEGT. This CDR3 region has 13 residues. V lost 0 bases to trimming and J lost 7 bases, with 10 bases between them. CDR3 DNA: TGTGCCAGCAGTTACTCCACTAGAAGGGAGCAGTACTTC. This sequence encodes CASSYSTRREQYF.

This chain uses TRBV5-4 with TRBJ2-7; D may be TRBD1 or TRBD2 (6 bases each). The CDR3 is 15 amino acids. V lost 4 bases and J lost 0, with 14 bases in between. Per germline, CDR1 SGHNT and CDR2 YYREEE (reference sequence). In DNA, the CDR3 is TGTGCCAGCAGCGAGGGGGGCGCAGGCTCCTACGAGCAGTACTTC. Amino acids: CASSEGGAGSYEQYF.